This TCR beta chain derives from a study of T cell responses to AZD1222 COVID-19 vaccine. Whole-study results and caveats: Of spike-specific TCRs, nearly half reportedly target regions left unmutated in variants. Seropositivity was recorded at baseline in only a handful of AZD1222 recipients. A mostly white British donor set with more females was recruited, and clonal diversity was possibly underestimated.

This clone was found a few times. Its antigen remains unidentified. Germline CDR1 reads SGHAT; CDR2 reads FQNNGV. The V gene lost 3 bases and the J gene lost 2 bases, with 12 bases spanning the gap. There are 15 residues in the CDR3. Method: immunoSEQ multiplex PCR; TCRdb's copy keeps in-frame clones and lacks some. The data contain some 120,000 clones, 88% of them singletons. This receptor was obtained from an adult in good health. Sample: peripheral blood, taken on day 0 of MenACWY control vaccination. The J gene is TRBJ2-3, the V gene TRBV11-2; TRBD1 is a possible D gene (5 bases). CDR3 sequence reads: CASSFSTGITDTQYF. CDR3 coding DNA: TGTGCCAGCAGCTTTTCCACAGGAATCACAGATACGCAGTATTTT.